One and the same sample provided the 2 T cell receptor beta chains below, sequenced in a study of OX40 agonist ivuxolimab in advanced cancers. Repertoires were generated with immunoSEQ multiplex PCR, while TCRdb's copy carries only in-frame clones and drops some. The data show tens of thousands of clones, about 88% seen once. The specimen comprised CD4+ or CD8+ T cells sorted from blood, sampled in a trial of the OX40 agonist ivuxolimab. The receptors were gathered from an adult with an advanced solid tumor such as melanoma, head and neck, liver or kidney cancer.

V is TRBV6-1 and J is TRBJ2-7; 9 bases are shared with TRBD1. Germline V gene sequence: CDR1 MNHNS, CDR2 SASEGT. The CDR3 has 15 residues. The V and J ends lost 2 bases and 5 bases, in that order; junction bases with no gene match: 7. The CDR3: CASSETGTGIHEQYF. In nucleotides, the CDR3 is TGTGCCAGCAGTGAAACCGGGACAGGGATCCACGAGCAGTACTTC.

The chain recombines TRBV7-2 with TRBJ2-7, with TRBD1 identical over 9 bases. The CDR3 contains 14 residues. Trimming took 3 bases from V and 5 from J; bases not matched to a gene: 5. Germline V CDR1 and CDR2: SGHTA, FQGNSA. The CDR3 sequence: CASSLRTGEDEQYF. For the CDR3, the DNA is TGTGCCAGCAGCTTGAGGACAGGGGAGGACGAGCAGTACTTC.